The rows below give T cell receptor beta chains drawn from one sample of a study of control samples from healthy donors and cancer patients. Using immunoSEQ multiplex PCR, the repertoire was profiled, and TCRdb retains in-frame clones only, with some absent. This table holds some 6,700 clones, over 60% found once. The specimen sequenced was formalin-fixed, paraffin-embedded tissue. Receptors originate from a male donor with melanoma. Each CDR3 is given with its conserved first and last residue. A D gene is named only where the DNA matches it firmly. Part of the rows lack a size; the others show once, few, many or a class for expanded clones.

clone size,J gene,V gene,D gene,CDR3 protein,CDR3 DNA
.,TRBJ1-1,TRBV28,.,CASSGGQSEAFF,TGTGCCAGCAGTGGGGGGCAGTCTGAAGCTTTCTTT
.,TRBJ2-3,TRBV10-3,TRBD1,CAITPGTASTDTQYF,TGTGCCATCACCCCCGGGACAGCTAGCACAGATACGCAGTATTTT
.,TRBJ2-7,TRBV6-6,.,CASSTQGGSYEQYF,TGTGCCAGCAGTACGCAGGGTGGGTCGTACGAGCAGTACTTC
.,TRBJ2-5,TRBV11-3,TRBD2,CASSAGTSGGEETQYF,TGTGCCAGCAGCGCTGGGACTAGCGGGGGGGAAGAGACCCAGTACTTC
.,TRBJ1-2,TRBV30,.,CAWEGGYGYTF,TGTGCCTGGGAGGGTGGCTATGGCTACACCTTC
.,TRBJ1-5,TRBV6-5,TRBD1,CASRTGQGSGQPQHF,TGTGCCAGCAGGACGGGACAGGGCTCGGGTCAGCCCCAGCATTTT
.,TRBJ1-1,TRBV6-5,.,CASSLRGGNTEAFF,TGTGCCAGCAGTCTTAGAGGGGGGAACACTGAAGCTTTCTTT
large,TRBJ1-1,TRBV6-1,.,CASSEVLAQDGTVNTEAFF,TGTGCCAGCAGTGAGGTTTTGGCCCAAGACGGGACGGTGAACACTGAAGCTTTCTTT
.,TRBJ2-3,TRBV11-3,.,CASAPGGRTTDTQYF,TGTGCCAGCGCTCCTGGGGGGCGGACCACAGATACGCAGTATTTT
.,TRBJ1-1,TRBV12-3/TRBV12-4,TRBD1,CASSDRGTRAFF,TGTGCCAGCAGCGACAGGGGGACTCGGGCTTTCTTT
.,TRBJ1-1,TRBV6-5,.,CASSRDTEAFF,TGTGCCAGCAGCCGCGACACTGAAGCTTTCTTT
.,TRBJ2-3,TRBV7-8,TRBD2,CASSVTSGGIQDTQYF,TGTGCCAGCAGCGTCACTAGCGGGGGGATTCAAGATACGCAGTATTTT
.,TRBJ2-2,TRBV27,.,CASNPRGPTNTGELFF,TGTGCCAGCAACCCCAGGGGACCTACGAACACCGGGGAGCTGTTTTTT
once,TRBJ1-2,TRBV28,.,CASSTLGETDYGYTF,TGTGCCAGCAGTACCCTGGGGGAGACTGACTATGGCTACACCTTC
.,TRBJ2-1,TRBV29-1,.,CSVEPGTDEQFF,TGCAGCGTTGAGCCGGGAACTGATGAGCAGTTCTTC
.,TRBJ2-4,TRBV12-3/TRBV12-4,.,CTSSPDSNVQYF,TGTACCAGCAGTCCCGACAGTAACGTTCAGTACTTC
.,TRBJ2-1,TRBV12-5,TRBD1,CASGPFGQGSVYYDNEQFF,TGTGCTAGTGGTCCTTTCGGACAGGGGTCGGTTTATTATGACAATGAGCAGTTCTTC
once,TRBJ1-6,TRBV19,.,CASSLDRGSPLHF,TGTGCCAGTAGTTTAGATCGAGGTTCACCCCTCCACTTT
few,TRBJ1-1,TRBV6-2/TRBV6-3,.,CASSYRTTRTTEAFF,TGTGCCAGCAGTTACAGAACAACGAGGACCACTGAAGCTTTCTTT
.,TRBJ2-1,TRBV11-3,.,CASSLGGGRSNEQFF,TGTGCCAGCAGCTTGGGAGGGGGCCGGTCAAATGAGCAGTTCTTC
few,TRBJ1-1,TRBV21-1,.,CASSHLLRQGANKSTEAFF,TGTGCCAGCAGCCACCTCCTCCGACAGGGGGCCAATAAAAGCACTGAAGCTTTCTTT
.,TRBJ1-6,TRBV7-9,.,CASSFHTGTPNSPFHF,TGTGCCAGCAGCTTTCATACAGGGACACCAAATTCACCCTTCCACTTT
.,TRBJ1-4,TRBV3-1/TRBV3-2,TRBD1,CASSQDPTGDEKLFF,TGTGCCAGCAGCCAGGACCCGACAGGGGATGAAAAACTGTTTTTT
.,TRBJ2-3,TRBV7-6,TRBD2,CASSLVGAGFTDTQYF,TGTGCCAGCAGCTTAGTCGGAGCGGGGTTTACAGATACGCAGTATTTT
large,TRBJ2-1,TRBV19,TRBD2,CASTELAGEIGEQFF,TGTGCCAGTACTGAACTAGCGGGGGAGATTGGTGAGCAGTTCTTC
once,TRBJ1-6,TRBV28,.,CASSSAYINNSPLHF,TGTGCCAGCAGTTCGGCATATATCAATAATTCACCCCTCCACTTT
.,TRBJ1-6,TRBV9,.,CASSVDPVGPNSPLHF,TGTGCCAGCAGCGTAGACCCCGTGGGACCTAATTCACCCCTCCACTTT
.,TRBJ1-6,TRBV18,.,CASSGTRDNSPLHF,TGTGCCAGCTCGGGGACCCGTGATAATTCACCCCTCCACTTT
few,TRBJ2-1,TRBV2,.,CASSARAPNEQFF,TGTGCCAGCAGTGCCAGGGCCCCCAATGAGCAGTTCTTC
.,TRBJ2-1,TRBV28,.,CASSGVGGAWVRRQFF,TGTGCCAGCAGTGGGGTAGGGGGGGCTTGGGTAAGGCGGCAGTTCTTC
.,TRBJ2-1,TRBV18,.,CASSPLKGYYNEQFF,TGTGCCAGCTCACCCCTTAAGGGTTACTACAATGAGCAGTTCTTC
.,TRBJ1-1,TRBV7-2,.,CASSLVLGVNTEAFF,TGTGCCAGCAGCTTAGTATTAGGAGTGAACACTGAAGCTTTCTTT
once,TRBJ1-4,TRBV18,.,CASSPQGHDEKLFF,TGTGCCAGCTCACCACAGGGGCATGATGAAAAACTGTTTTTT
.,TRBJ2-1,TRBV5-1,.,CASSLLEEQFF,TGCGCCAGCAGCTTGCTTGAGGAGCAGTTCTTC
.,TRBJ1-3,TRBV19,.,CASRRDGDSGNTIYF,TGTGCCAGTAGGAGGGACGGAGACTCTGGAAACACCATATATTTT
few,TRBJ2-5,TRBV5-4,TRBD2,CASSSLAGGLGETQYF,TGTGCCAGCAGCTCACTAGCGGGGGGCCTGGGGGAGACCCAGTACTTC
.,TRBJ2-5,TRBV29-1,TRBD2,CSVVGGGGRQETQYF,TGCAGCGTTGTGGGGGGCGGGGGGAGGCAAGAGACCCAGTACTTC
few,TRBJ2-3,TRBV3-1/TRBV3-2,.,CASSHAGVDASTDTQYF,TGTGCCAGCAGCCACGCTGGAGTGGACGCTTCCACAGATACGCAGTATTTT
.,TRBJ1-2,TRBV4-1,TRBD1,CASTPTGVSNGYTF,TGCGCCAGCACCCCGACAGGGGTATCGAATGGCTACACCTTC
.,TRBJ2-2,TRBV4-1,.,CASSQDRRTRTGELFF,TGCGCCAGCAGCCAAGATCGAAGGACTCGCACCGGGGAGCTGTTTTTT
.,TRBJ2-7,TRBV6-2/TRBV6-3,TRBD1,CASSTGTGDATESEQYF,TGTGCCAGCAGTACAGGGACAGGGGATGCCACGGAGAGCGAGCAGTACTTC
.,TRBJ2-1,TRBV6-6,TRBD1,CASSTGGSYNEQFF,TGTGCCAGCAGCACAGGGGGCTCCTACAATGAGCAGTTCTTC
once,TRBJ2-1,TRBV5-6,TRBD2,CASSLVVSGGHNEQFF,TGTGCCAGCAGCTTGGTTGTTAGCGGGGGTCACAATGAGCAGTTCTTC
.,TRBJ1-1,TRBV2,.,CASSEDRAMSTEAFF,TGTGCCAGCAGTGAAGACAGGGCCATGAGCACTGAAGCTTTCTTT
.,TRBJ2-3,TRBV9,.,CASSDREGTDTQYF,TGTGCCAGCAGCGACCGGGAAGGCACAGATACGCAGTATTTT
.,TRBJ2-4,TRBV14,.,CASSLAETKNIQYF,TGTGCCAGCAGCCTGGCAGAGACCAAAAACATTCAGTACTTC
.,TRBJ2-4,TRBV4-2,TRBD2,CASSQAGTSGAGIQYF,TGTGCCAGCAGCCAAGCAGGGACTAGCGGGGCTGGGATTCAGTACTTC
few,TRBJ1-2,TRBV11-2,.,CASSEAGGYTF,TGTGCCAGCAGCGAGGCAGGAGGCTACACCTTC
.,TRBJ2-2,TRBV7-3,.,CASSLVPGVGGELFF,TGTGCCAGCAGCTTAGTACCCGGGGTAGGCGGGGAGCTGTTTTTT
.,TRBJ1-5,TRBV5-6,.,CASSPSTVSSFNQPQHF,TGTGCCAGCAGCCCATCGACAGTATCCTCTTTCAATCAGCCCCAGCATTTT